The entry below gives a single T cell receptor (beta chain) sequence along with its context. This entry comes from a study of T cells after yellow fever vaccination. Universal primer sites and UMIs were introduced during 5'RACE template-switching synthesis of TCR cDNA. From the 5' RACE reads, TCRdb called clonotypes with MiXCR, one entry per CDR3 protein. This table holds around 350,000 distinct CDR3 sequences, around 6.4% found once. V lost 4 bases to trimming and J lost 5 bases; unmatched junction nucleotides: 7. The V gene's germline CDR1 is MNHEY and CDR2 SMNVEV (reference sequence). The CDR3 loop spans 15 amino acids.

The TCR comes from a man in his thirties or forties who received the YFV17D yellow fever vaccine. Sequencing was performed on PBMCs, taken 5 days after the yellow fever booster vaccination. This rearrangement joins TRBV27 to TRBJ1-2, with 10 bases that match TRBD1. CDR3 in DNA: TGTGCCAGCAGTTGGACAGGGGGTAGGGGGTATGGCTACACCTTC. Protein: CASSWTGGRGYGYTF.